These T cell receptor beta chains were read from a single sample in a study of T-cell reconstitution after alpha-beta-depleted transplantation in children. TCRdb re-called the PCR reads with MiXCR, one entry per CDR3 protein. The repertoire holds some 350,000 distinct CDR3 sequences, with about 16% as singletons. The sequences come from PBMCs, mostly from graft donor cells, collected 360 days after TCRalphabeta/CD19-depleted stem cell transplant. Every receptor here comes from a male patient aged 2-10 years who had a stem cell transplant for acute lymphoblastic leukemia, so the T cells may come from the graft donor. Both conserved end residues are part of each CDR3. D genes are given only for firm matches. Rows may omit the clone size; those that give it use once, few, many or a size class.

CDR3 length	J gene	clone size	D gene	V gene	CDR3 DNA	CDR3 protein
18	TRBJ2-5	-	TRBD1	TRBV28	TGTGCCAGCAGTTTAAGGGGACAGGGTTACCTGGCCCAAGAGACCCAGTACTTC	CASSLRGQGYLAQETQYF
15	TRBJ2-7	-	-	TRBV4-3	TGCGCCAGCAGCCAAGATCGGAGTCCAGGCTACGAGCAGTACTTC	CASSQDRSPGYEQYF
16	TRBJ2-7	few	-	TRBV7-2	TGTGCCAGCAGCTTAAAATATTGGCGGGACCGGTACGAGCAGTACTTC	CASSLKYWRDRYEQYF
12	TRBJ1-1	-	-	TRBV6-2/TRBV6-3	TGTGCCAGCAGTTACGGTCGCACTGAAGCTTTCTTT	CASSYGRTEAFF
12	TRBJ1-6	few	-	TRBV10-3	TGTGCCACCTATCTAAAACCGTCACCCCTCCACTTT	CATYLKPSPLHF
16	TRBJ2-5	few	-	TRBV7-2	TGTGCCAGCAGCTTAGTTTTTAGGGGTGATGTAGAGACCCAGTACTTC	CASSLVFRGDVETQYF
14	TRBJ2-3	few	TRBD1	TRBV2	TGTGCCAGCTTAGACAGGGGTAGGACAGATACGCAGTATTTT	CASLDRGRTDTQYF
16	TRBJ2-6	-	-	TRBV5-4	TGTGCCAGCAGCTCCCCGCGGTACTCTGGGGCCAACGTCCTGACTTTC	CASSSPRYSGANVLTF
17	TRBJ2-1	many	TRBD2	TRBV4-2	TGTGCCAGCAGCCAAGAGGGTAGCGGGAGGGCGGAAAATGAGCAGTTCTTC	CASSQEGSGRAENEQFF
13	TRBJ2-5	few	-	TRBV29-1	TGCAGCGTTAGGCAGGCTTCCCGGGAGACCCAGTACTTC	CSVRQASRETQYF
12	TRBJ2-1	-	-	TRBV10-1	TGCGCCAGCAGTCCTAATGCTAGGGGTCGGTTCTTC	CASSPNARGRFF
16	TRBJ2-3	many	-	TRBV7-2	TGTGCCAGCAGCTTAGGTCTGGGAAGGAGCACAGATACGCAGTATTTT	CASSLGLGRSTDTQYF
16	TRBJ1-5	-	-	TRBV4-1	TGCGCCAGCAGCCAAGAAGGGTTCAGACGCAATCAGCCCCAGCATTTT	CASSQEGFRRNQPQHF
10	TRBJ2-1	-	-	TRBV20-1	TGCAGTGCTGGACTAAATGAGCAGTTCTTC	CSAGLNEQFF
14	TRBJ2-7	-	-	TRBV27	TGTGCCAGCAGGGGACTTCCAAGCTCCTACGAGCAGTACTTC	CASRGLPSSYEQYF
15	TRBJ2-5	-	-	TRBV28	TGTGCCAGCAGCCGATACGATCTGGCGAGGGAGACCCAGTACTTC	CASSRYDLARETQYF
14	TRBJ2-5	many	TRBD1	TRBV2	TGTGCCAGCAGCGTTGACAGGGGAACCGAGACCCAGTACTTC	CASSVDRGTETQYF
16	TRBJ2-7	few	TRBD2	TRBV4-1	TGCGCCAGCAGCCAAGGTGCGGGAGTCGGGTCCTACGAGCAGTACTTC	CASSQGAGVGSYEQYF
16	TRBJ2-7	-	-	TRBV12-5	TGTGCTAGTGGTTCGTCCTCGATCACGGGGAGATACGAGCAGTACTTC	CASGSSSITGRYEQYF
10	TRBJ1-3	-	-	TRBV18	TGTGCCAGCTCAGGAAACACCATATATTTT	CASSGNTIYF
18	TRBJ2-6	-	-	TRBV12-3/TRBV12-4	TGTGCCAGCAAGCCCGACCCGGGACCTATCTCTGGGGCCAACGTCCTGACTTTC	CASKPDPGPISGANVLTF
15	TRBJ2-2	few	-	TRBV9	TGTGCCAGCAGCGTAGTCGACGCGAACACCGGGGAGCTGTTTTTT	CASSVVDANTGELFF
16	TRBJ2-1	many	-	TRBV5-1	TGCGCCAGCAGCCTTCTAGGCTCGGAGATCCACAATGAGCAGTTCTTC	CASSLLGSEIHNEQFF
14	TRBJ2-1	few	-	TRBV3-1	TGTGCCAGCAGCCAATCCGGGTTGGGGAATGAGCAGTTCTTC	CASSQSGLGNEQFF
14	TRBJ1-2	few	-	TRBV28	TGTGCCAGCAGTTACCCCGGGTCTAACTATGGCTACACCTTC	CASSYPGSNYGYTF
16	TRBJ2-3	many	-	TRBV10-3	TGTGCCATCAGTGAGGTGGAGTCGGTTTCGACAGATACGCAGTATTTT	CAISEVESVSTDTQYF
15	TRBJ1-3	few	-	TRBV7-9	TGTGCCAGCAGGCCAACAGGTCGTTTCGGAAACACCATATATTTT	CASRPTGRFGNTIYF
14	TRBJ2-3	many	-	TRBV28	TGTGCCAGCAGTTTTTACCGGGGGCCAGATACGCAGTATTTT	CASSFYRGPDTQYF
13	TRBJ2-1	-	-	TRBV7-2	TGTGCCAGCAGCTTAGCGCGGGGTGATGAGCAGTTCTTC	CASSLARGDEQFF
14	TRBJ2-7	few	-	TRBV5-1	TGCGCCAGCAGCTCCACTCTACAGGGATACGAGCAGTACTTC	CASSSTLQGYEQYF
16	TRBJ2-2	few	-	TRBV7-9	TGTGCCAGCAGCTTAGGCTCTAGTTGGCGAACCGGGGAGCTGTTTTTT	CASSLGSSWRTGELFF
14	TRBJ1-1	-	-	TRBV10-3	TGTGCCATCAGCACCGGGACCCTGAACACTGAAGCTTTCTTT	CAISTGTLNTEAFF
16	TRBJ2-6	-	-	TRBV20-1	TGCAGTGCTACCGAAACACTCAACTCTGGGGCCAACGTCCTGACTTTC	CSATETLNSGANVLTF
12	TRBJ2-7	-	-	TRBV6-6	TGTGCCAGCAGTTTGGGTAGTAACGAGCAGTACTTC	CASSLGSNEQYF
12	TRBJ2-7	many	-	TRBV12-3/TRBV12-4	TGTGCCAGCAGCCTCGGAGGCGACGAGCAGTACTTC	CASSLGGDEQYF
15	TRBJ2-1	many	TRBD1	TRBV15	TGTGCCACCAGCAGCGACAGGGCCTCCTACAATGAGCAGTTCTTC	CATSSDRASYNEQFF
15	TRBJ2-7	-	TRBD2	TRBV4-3	TGCGCCAGCAGCCAAGATTATACTAGCGGGAGCGAGCAGTACTTC	CASSQDYTSGSEQYF
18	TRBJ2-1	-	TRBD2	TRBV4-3	TGCGCCAGCAGCCAAGGGGCTAGCGGGAGGAGTACCTACAATGAGCAGTTCTTC	CASSQGASGRSTYNEQFF
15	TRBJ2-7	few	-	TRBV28	TGTGCCAGCAGTTTACGTTACAGTTCCTCCTACGAGCAGTACTTC	CASSLRYSSSYEQYF
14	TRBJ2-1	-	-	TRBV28	TGTGCCAGCAGTTTATGGTCCCTAGGAGATGAGCAGTTCTTC	CASSLWSLGDEQFF
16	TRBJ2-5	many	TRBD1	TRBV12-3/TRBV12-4	TGTGCCAGCAGCTCATCCGACAGGGTCCCTGACGAGACCCAGTACTTC	CASSSSDRVPDETQYF
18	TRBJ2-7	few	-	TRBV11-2	TGTGCCAGCAGTCGTAAGTCCTTCCGGGCAGCGACCTCCTACGAGCAGTACTTC	CASSRKSFRAATSYEQYF
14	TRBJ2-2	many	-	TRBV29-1	TGCAGCGCTCCGGGACCGCTGAACACCGGGGAGCTGTTTTTT	CSAPGPLNTGELFF
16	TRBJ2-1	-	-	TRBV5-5	TGTGCCAGCAGCAAAGGCTATAGTTTCGGGGCTCGGGAGCAGTTCTTC	CASSKGYSFGAREQFF
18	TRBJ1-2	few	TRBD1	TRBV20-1	TGCAGTGCTAGAGATCTGTTCACGGGGACAGGGGATCCCTATGGCTACACCTTC	CSARDLFTGTGDPYGYTF